This TCR beta chain appears in the sequencing data of a study of identical twins. TCRdb processed the 5' RACE reads anew with MiXCR; each CDR3 protein has one entry. The repertoire holds 750,000 to 950,000 distinct CDR3 sequences, with roughly an eighth as singletons. Whole-study results and caveats: Fewer insertions characterized abundant cord blood beta clonotypes, whereas memory repertoires showed none.

V lost 1 base and J 1 base, leaving 11 bases between the germline ends. Per germline, CDR1 LNHNV and CDR2 YYDKDF (reference sequence). This CDR3 has 15 residues. About this clonotype itself: Its antigen is unidentified.

This sample was also put to use in a study of yellow fever vaccine responses in identical twins. That report notes: Reportedly, twins showed a vaccine T cell response that looked partly convergent and partly personalized.

The sample comprised PBMCs. The clonotype was recovered from a woman between 18 and 29 years old in good health. V usage is TRBV15 and J usage is TRBJ2-7, with D perhaps assigned TRBD1 or TRBD2 (5 bases each). CDR3 region: CATSRGGAQSYEQYF. For the CDR3, the DNA is TGTGCCACCAGCAGAGGAGGGGCTCAGTCCTACGAGCAGTACTTC.